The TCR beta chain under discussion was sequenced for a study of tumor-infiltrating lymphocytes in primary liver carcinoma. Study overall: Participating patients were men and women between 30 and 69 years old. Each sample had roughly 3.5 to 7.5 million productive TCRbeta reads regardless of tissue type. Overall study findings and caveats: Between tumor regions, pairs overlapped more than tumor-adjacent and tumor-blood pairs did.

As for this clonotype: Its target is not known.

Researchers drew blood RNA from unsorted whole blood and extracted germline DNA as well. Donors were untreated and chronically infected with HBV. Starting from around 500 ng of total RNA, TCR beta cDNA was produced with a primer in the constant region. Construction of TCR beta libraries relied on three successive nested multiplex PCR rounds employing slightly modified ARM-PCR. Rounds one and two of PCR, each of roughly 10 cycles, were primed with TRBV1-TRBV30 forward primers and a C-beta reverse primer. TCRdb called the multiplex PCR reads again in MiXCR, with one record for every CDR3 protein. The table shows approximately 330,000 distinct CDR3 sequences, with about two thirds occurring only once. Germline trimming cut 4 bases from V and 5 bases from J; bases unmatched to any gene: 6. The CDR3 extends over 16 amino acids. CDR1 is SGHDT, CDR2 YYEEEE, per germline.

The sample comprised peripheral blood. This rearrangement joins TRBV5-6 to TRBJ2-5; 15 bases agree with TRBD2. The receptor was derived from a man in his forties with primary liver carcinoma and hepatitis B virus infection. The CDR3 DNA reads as TGTGCCAGCAGCACGGGACTAGCGGGAGGATTTGAGACCCAGTACTTC. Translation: CASSTGLAGGFETQYF.